This entry features one T cell receptor (beta chain) sequence. Its cognate antigen has yet to be identified. Base-call qualities are not available, and no considerably larger clone is one nucleotide away. Using the deep immunoSEQ assay, TCR CDR3 regions were amplified from genomic DNA by multiplex PCR. Extracted genomic DNA from each cell subset was distributed evenly across all wells of several immunoSEQ 96-well plates, and each plate was treated as a replicate. Each replicate PCR for sorted subsets received roughly 0.2 ug genomic DNA, equal to 28,000 or so T cell genomes. Purified libraries were quantified with a Qubit 3.0 fluorometer, sized on a Bioanalyzer 2100, and re-quantified with the KAPA Library Quantification kit. Every immunoSEQ 96-well plate was sequenced on a separate single-read 150-cycle Illumina NextSeq 550 flow cell. Per the original workflow: Because only junctional sequences without quality scores were contained in the immunoSEQ output, filtering matching that applied to full-length reads could not be performed. To assign V/J genes and CDR3, sequences were annotated against IMGT germline references using PyIR, a Python wrapper for IgBLAST v1.9. Reads with weak V/J assignments (E-value above 1e-6), missing CDR3, stop codons, out-of-frame junctions, or ambiguous translated residues were removed. V3J clonotypes were defined by identical inferred V gene, J gene, and CDR3 amino acid sequence. To compute the percentage overlap between repertoires, the number of shared unique clonotypes was divided by the size of the smaller repertoire. Three approaches were used to assess repertoire richness: RTK rarefaction, the Chao1 estimator, and Recon v2.1 estimates of unobserved clonotypes. For all TCRbeta clonotypes obtained by the gDNA method from four donors, generation probabilities were computed with OLGA. TCRdb obtained this table from immuneACCESS and retained in-frame rearrangements with V and J assigned. These tables miss some clones; where compared with another copy, unresolved V genes account for less than half of the shortfall, and the remainder is unexplained. The V and J calls and clone size are taken from that table; D and trimming were inferred from the DNA. Within this sample are 2,500,000 or so clones, with around 93% of them counted one time only. Clones ranked in the top ten supply around 0.35% of the sample.

The data belong to a study of shared clonotypes between healthy human individuals (dated by TCRdb to the early 2020s). Regarding the research as a whole: A couple of women and a few men aged 18 to 49 years were included in the cohort. For each donor, CD4 naive and CD4 memory were each given three plates, CD8 naive was given two plates, and CD8 memory was given one plate. To estimate repertoire size and how much clonotype sharing occurs between individuals, the study deeply sequenced the blood TCR repertoires of about five healthy adults. To increase sequencing depth and limit assay-specific biases, different laboratories used diverse techniques to prepare libraries and sequence TCR repertoires. Between about 0.94 and 8.9 billion PBMCs per donor were obtained by leukapheresis.

V and J are trimmed by 9 bases and 2 bases, and the gene matches miss 3 bases of the junction. The CDR3 starts with the cysteine, ends with the phenylalanine, and has 13 residues. This entry keeps only the CDR3 DNA: 39 bases, framed from base 1. CDR1 and CDR2, per the germline V gene (reference sequence), are LNHDA and SQIVND. What the authors observed across the whole study: Sharing across a handful of donors was observed for around 4.8% of naive CD4, over 3% of naive CD8, roughly 2.3% of memory CD4, and roughly 0.4% of memory CD8 clonotypes. Because the study included only a small number of donors, the genetic and exposure-history diversity represented was limited. Larger estimated clonotype richness was generally found for naive subsets than for memory subsets. Incomplete sequencing was indicated by rarefaction of sorted-subset datasets, despite the large sequencing depth. Only blood was sampled, and tissue TCR repertoires likely differ from those in blood. Pairwise subsampling led to the expectation that sequencing depth would affect the degree of clonotype sharing among donors. Clonotypes shared by all four sorted-subset donors showed higher generation probabilities than non-shared clonotypes.

The donors were healthy, HIV-negative adults with no recently reported acute infections or vaccinations. Every donor was a Caucasian adult residing in Nashville, Tennessee, USA. CD4+ T cells were enriched through magnetic negative selection, after which naive cells were positively selected on CD45RA and the remaining negative fraction served as the memory subset. Blood was obtained by leukapheresis, after which PBMCs were separated by Ficoll-Histopaque density gradient centrifugation and cryopreserved in liquid nitrogen vapor phase. Purity and quantity of every magnetically sorted T cell population were checked by analytical flow cytometry. Each sorted fraction had its genomic DNA isolated and then quantified by UV absorbance on a Nanodrop 2000c.

This TCR was sampled from a man aged 18-30 years in good health. Some clones in this sample may be carry-over from other donors' samples. The chain is assembled from TRBV19 and TRBJ2-4, and TRBD2 aligns with 8 junction nucleotides. Sequenced: naive CD4+ T cells from PBMCs. This sample's cell subset or site label indicates: CD45RA+ positively selected. The nucleotides read TGTGCCAGCACGGGGGGGCCCAAAAACATTCAGTACTTC. It codes for CASTGGPKNIQYF.